What follows describes a single T cell receptor beta chain. This entry is derived from a study of control samples from healthy donors and cancer patients. Data came from immunoSEQ multiplex PCR; TCRdb stores just in-frame clones and leaves some out. The repertoire holds 210,000 or so clones, with about nine tenths as singletons. Sequenced material: blood. The TCR comes from a man aged 25-40 years in good health.

For the CDR3, the DNA is TGTGCCAGCAGCCCACTACCGGGACAGGGCCAGGGGGTGTACTTC. Its protein is CASSPLPGQGQGVYF. The chain joins TRBV5-4 to TRBJ2-7, with 9 positions matching TRBD1. The CDR3 is made up of 15 amino acids. CDR1 and CDR2 (germline): SGHNT, YYREEE (reference sequence). The junction had 17 bases not matched to a gene; V was cut back by 4 bases and J by 12 bases.